The 20 T cell receptor beta chains presented below share a single source sample, sequenced in a study of a mutant IDH1 vaccine in newly diagnosed glioma (dated by TCRdb to the early 2020s). These receptors are not linked to any known antigen. This specimen's time point label, per the study, means: week 47, end of study. A 20-mer mutant IDH1 peptide at 300 micrograms in Montanide made up each vaccine dose, which was injected subcutaneously together with topical imiquimod. Preparation of the library involved the immunoSEQ multiplex PCR assay. The table was pulled from immuneACCESS by TCRdb, which kept in-frame rearrangements only. Such tables lose some clones; where checked, under half of the loss comes from unresolved V genes, and the rest has no known cause. This sample has around 54,000 clones in its table, and 83% of those were observed once. Together, the top ten hold around 3.5% of the sample.

The specimen was PBMCs, collected from a glioma patient whose treatment included an IDH1 peptide vaccine. These receptors were obtained from a woman aged 50 to 65 with glioma.

The rearrangement uses TRBV10-2 and TRBJ1-1, with TRBD1 matching 9 bases. Trimming took 9 bases from V and 0 from J; bases not matched to a gene: 2. Germline-derived CDR1 and CDR2 are WSHSY and SAAADI. The CDR3 is made up of 13 amino acids. The CDR3 loop reads CARGQGLNTEAFF. As DNA, the CDR3 is TGCGCCAGGGGACAGGGTCTGAACACTGAAGCTTTCTTT.

This clone has just one count. The J gene is TRBJ1-2, the V gene TRBV5-1, with D perhaps matching TRBD1 (5 bases). V was pared by 0 bases and J by 1 base, with 7 bases between. Germline V gives CDR1 SGHRS, CDR2 YFSETQ. The CDR3 length is 14 residues. The CDR3 bases are TGCGCCAGCAGCTTGGCCGACAGTAACTATGGCTACACCTTC. It encodes CASSLADSNYGYTF.

This chain links TRBV5-1 with TRBJ2-3; D is tentatively TRBD1 or TRBD2 (5 bases each). Germline values: CDR1 SGHRS, CDR2 YFSETQ. Trimming removed 4 bases from V and 6 bases from J, with 15 bases in between. The CDR3 is 14 residues long. CDR3 nucleotides: TGCGCCAGCAGCGATCGAAACGGGGCCGATACGCAGTATTTT. It translates to CASSDRNGADTQYF.

The chain joins TRBV11-2 to TRBJ1-2, with D uncertain. The CDR3 runs to 15 residues. The germline CDR1 and CDR2 sequences are SGHAT and FQNNGV. Trimming cost V 5 bases and J 1 base, with 14 bases left between them. CDR3 nucleotides: TGTGCCAGCAGCCCACGACGGGCATTTAACTATGGCTACACCTTC. Translated, it gives CASSPRRAFNYGYTF. Complete variable domain (other parts from reference TRBV11-2 and TRBJ1-2): EAGVAQSPRYKIIEKRQSVAFWCNPISGHATLYWYQQILGQGPKLLIQFQNNGVVDDSQLPKDRFSAERLKGVDSTLKIQPAKLEDSAVYLCASSPRRAFNYGYTFGSGTRLTVV.

This chain connects TRBV9 to TRBJ2-2; 9 bases agree with TRBD1. V trimming: 5 bases; J trimming: 5 bases; junction bases outside the gene matches: 10. Germline CDR1 and CDR2: SGDLS and YYNGEE. The CDR3 has 16 residues. The CDR3 DNA reads as TGTGCCAGCAGTTTAAGACAGGGGGGATCTACCGGGGAGCTGTTTTTT. Translating it yields CASSLRQGGSTGELFF. Full variable domain (rest looked up from reference TRBV9 and TRBJ2-2): DSGVTQTPKHLITATGQRVTLRCSPRSGDLSVYWYQQSLDQGLQFLIQYYNGEERAKGNILERFSAQQFPDLHSELNLSSLELGDSALYFCASSLRQGGSTGELFFGEGSRLTVL.

The V and J genes are TRBV21-1 and TRBJ2-3; the table's D call of TRBD2 was not tested on the DNA. TRBV21-1 is a documented pseudogene. The length of the CDR3 is 15 residues. The CDR3 region is CASSKRRLGTDTQYF. The CDR3 bases are TGTGCCAGCAGCAAGCGAAGACTTGGTACAGATACGCAGTATTTT.

The CDR3 protein is CASSEYNSPDTQYF. CDR3 nucleotide sequence: TGTGCCAGCAGTGAATATAACTCTCCAGATACGCAGTATTTT. The chain uses TRBV25-1 and TRBJ2-3; D is uncertain. The germline V gene has CDR1 MGHDK and CDR2 SYGVNS. The length of the CDR3 is 14 residues. With 0 bases removed from V and 4 bases from J, the gap between germline ends came to 8 bases.

The J gene is TRBJ1-4, the V gene TRBV5-8, with D perhaps matching TRBD1 (6 bases). This CDR3 region has 14 residues. V gave up 2 bases and J gave up 7 bases, with 12 bases separating them. The germline gives CDR1 SGHTS, CDR2 YDEGEE. The CDR3 nucleotides read TGTGCCAGCAGCTTCGGGCAGGGGTCTGAAAAACTGTTTTTT. Its protein is CASSFGQGSEKLFF.

The DNA of the CDR3 is TGTGCCAGCAGCTTAGATCTGGGCGGAAAAAACGCTGAAGCTTTCTTT. This sequence encodes CASSLDLGGKNAEAFF. The rearrangement links TRBV11-3 to TRBJ1-1; D is ambiguous. There are 16 residues in the CDR3. Germline V gene lookup returns CDR1 SGHNT and CDR2 YENEEA. V was cut by 0 bases and J by 6 bases, with 17 bases left in between.

This chain joins TRBV7-9 and TRBJ2-5, with no clear D. This CDR3 has 15 residues. The germline V and J ends were trimmed by 3 bases and 5 bases, with 16 bases remaining between them. Germline loops: CDR1 SEHNR, CDR2 FQNEAQ (reference sequence). CDR3 amino acids: CASSFAEIISETQYF. CDR3 bases: TGTGCCAGCAGCTTTGCGGAGATAATAAGCGAGACCCAGTACTTC.

This clone has a single count. The genes are TRBV6-5 and TRBJ1-1; 11 bases line up with TRBD1. This CDR3 spans 14 amino acids. Germline CDR1 MNHEY, CDR2 SVGAGI. V trimming: 2 bases; J trimming: 11 bases; junction bases outside the gene matches: 7. DNA of the CDR3: TGTGCCAGCAGTTACACAGGGACAGGGGGTTTGGCTTTCTTT. Its protein product is CASSYTGTGGLAFF.

The chain joins TRBV4-1 to TRBJ1-1, with TRBD1 identical over 7 bases. The CDR3 extends over 15 amino acids. J lost 5 bases, V lost 3 bases, and 9 bases had no gene match. Germline V gives CDR1 MGHRA, CDR2 YSYEKL. CDR3 bases: TGCGCCAGCAGCCATGAGGAGGGGGCCGGAACTGAAGCTTTCTTT. Protein: CASSHEEGAGTEAFF.

This clone has only a few counts. This sequence joins TRBV11-2 and TRBJ1-1; D perhaps matches TRBD1 (5 bases). Germline values: CDR1 SGHAT, CDR2 FQNNGV. The CDR3 is 13 amino acids. V shed 3 bases and J shed 3 bases, with 8 bases lying between them. Written as DNA, the CDR3 is TGTGCCAGCAGCTTTGGGGCGGACACTGAAGCTTTCTTT. Amino acid sequence: CASSFGADTEAFF.

This clone was seen a handful of times. This rearrangement joins TRBV2 to TRBJ1-1, with D perhaps TRBD1 (5 bases). There are 13 residues in the CDR3. CDR1 and CDR2 from the germline V gene are SNHLY and FYNNEI. The V and J ends lost 1 base and 5 bases respectively, with 8 bases between them. CDR3 nucleotides: TGTGCCAGCAGTGAAGACGGGGGAACTGAAGCTTTCTTT. Its protein product is CASSEDGGTEAFF.

The chain has TRBV6-6 and TRBJ1-5; 11 nucleotides align to TRBD1. The germline CDR1 and CDR2 sequences are MNHNY and SVGAGI (reference sequence). The CDR3 length is 15 residues. The ends lost 8 bases at V and 1 base at J; junction bases unmatched: 4. This CDR3 is CASRDRGGSNQPQHF. In nucleotides, the CDR3 is TGTGCCAGCCGGGACAGGGGGGGAAGCAATCAGCCCCAGCATTTT.

The chain couples TRBV10-3 to TRBJ2-7, with a possible D match to TRBD1 (7 bases). Germline CDR1 is ENHRY and CDR2 is SYGVKD. The CDR3 consists of 12 residues. Trimming cost V 5 bases and J 5 bases, with 10 bases left between them. CDR3 sequence (DNA): TGTGCCATCAGTCGGGGGACAGACGAGCAGTACTTC. Translated, it gives CAISRGTDEQYF.

The genes are TRBV5-1 and TRBJ1-4; possibly TRBD1 for D (5 bases). Trimming left V 3 bases short and J 7 bases short, with 13 bases between. CDR3 length: 14 residues. Germline CDR1 reads SGHRS; CDR2 reads YFSETQ. In DNA form, the CDR3 reads TGCGCCAGCAGCTCAGGCCAGGGAGCTGAAAAACTGTTTTTT. Amino acid sequence: CASSSGQGAEKLFF.

The chain couples TRBV2 to TRBJ2-7; a weak D match, TRBD1 (5 bases). The length of the CDR3 is 13 residues. V was clipped by 7 bases and J by 0 bases, with 10 bases between them. Germline V CDR1 and CDR2: SNHLY, FYNNEI. The CDR3 DNA is TGTGCCAGCATCTCAGGGTTCTCCTACGAGCAGTACTTC. It specifies CASISGFSYEQYF.

The V call is TRBV5-1, the J call TRBJ2-7, with TRBD1 as a possible D gene (6 bases). Germline V lookup: CDR1 SGHRS, CDR2 YFSETQ. The ends were cut back, 2 bases at V and 5 bases at J, with 11 bases in the middle. CDR3 size: 13 residues. CDR3 DNA sequence: TGCGCCAGCAGCTTCGGAAACAGGGACGAGCAGTACTTC. Translating it yields CASSFGNRDEQYF. Full variable domain (outside the CDR3, taken from reference TRBV5-1 and TRBJ2-7): KAGVTQTPRYLIKTRGQQVTLSCSPISGHRSVSWYQQTPGQGLQFLFEYFSETQRNKGNFPGRFSGRQFSNSRSEMNVSTLELGDSALYLCASSFGNRDEQYFGPGTRLTVT.

The chain carries TRBV2 and TRBJ2-6; TRBD1 matches at 9 bases. V shed 0 bases and J 14 bases; nucleotides not matched to a gene: 5. There are 14 residues in the CDR3. The germline gives CDR1 SNHLY, CDR2 FYNNEI. CDR3 residues: CASSEALTGGFLTF. CDR3 DNA: TGTGCCAGCAGTGAAGCGTTGACAGGGGGTTTCCTGACTTTC. Using reference TRBV2 and TRBJ2-6 for the parts outside the CDR3, the full variable domain is EPEVTQTPSHQVTQMGQEVILRCVPISNHLYFYWYRQILGQKVEFLVSFYNNEISEKSEIFDDQFSVERPDGSNFTLKIRSTKLEDSAMYFCASSEALTGGFLTFGAGSRLTVL.